This T cell receptor (beta chain) was identified in a study of blood T cell repertoires in COVID-19 (dated by TCRdb to the early 2020s). About the investigation overall: The collaborator samples originated in the United States, Italy and Spain and spanned the acute and convalescent phases of COVID-19. A de-identified subject ID, COVID-19 status, age in years and sex were almost always included in the sample metadata. The samples were drawn from two sources: the first 160 participants of the ongoing ImmuneRACE study, and 1,200 or so subjects contributed by 6 global collaborators. Where HLA class I and class II types were available, the types were taken from metadata supplied by the sample provider, not from assay-based typing. The material from the prospective study consisted of cDNA or gDNA derived from T cells, B-cell-depleted T cells, or PBMCs. The dataset comprised deeply sampled blood TCRbeta repertoires from subjects exposed to, actively infected with, or recovered from COVID-19. The repertoires were released in a freely available public database intended as a resource for research on the immune response to SARS-CoV-2.

Each collaborating institution followed its own protocols to collect whole blood in K2EDTA tubes. For TCRbeta analysis, collaborators shipped samples as frozen whole blood, isolated PBMCs, or DNA extracted from either of those sample types. TCRbeta CDR3 regions were amplified from genomic DNA by means of the immunoSEQ Assay, a bias-controlled multiplex PCR. Turning to the authors' computational methods: Within the assay, amplification of reference gene primers was used to estimate how many nucleated cells each sample contained. Sequence reads were collapsed and filtered to measure the absolute abundance of every unique TCRbeta CDR3 rearrangement. Productive Simpson clonality was computed per sample as the square root of Simpson's diversity index over productive rearrangements. This immuneACCESS table, as held by TCRdb, lists in-frame sequences with V and J called but not all clones. Of the missing ones, under half trace to an unresolved V gene in checked studies; the others have no known cause. Clone size and the V and J calls come from that table; the DNA yielded D and trimming. This sample gives approximately 44,000 clones in total; over 80% of them show up just once. Jointly, the top ten make up over 1% of the sample.

Relative to germline, V is 0 bases shorter and J is 4 bases shorter, with 12 bases between their ends. For CDR1 and CDR2, the germline V gene lists MNHEY and SVGEGT. Reading from cysteine to phenylalanine, the CDR3 counts 15 amino acids. Kept here is only the CDR3 DNA, which spans 45 bases and is read in frame from base 1. As regards this clone: Its antigen has not been determined. No qualities accompany the bases; no much larger clone lies one base away.

Points the paper makes about the study in general: The quantity of clinical and demographic metadata differed by source and by participant and was supplied without curation.

The sequenced material came from peripheral blood. The receptor comes from a woman between 35 and 50 years old with acute or convalescent COVID-19. Recombination linked TRBV6-2 or TRBV6-3 to TRBJ2-5; a tentative D match to TRBD2 spans 7 bases. The CDR3 reads CASSYSGGRGETQYF. The DNA sequence is given as TGTGCCAGCAGTTACTCCGGGGGGCGCGGAGAGACCCAGTACTTC.